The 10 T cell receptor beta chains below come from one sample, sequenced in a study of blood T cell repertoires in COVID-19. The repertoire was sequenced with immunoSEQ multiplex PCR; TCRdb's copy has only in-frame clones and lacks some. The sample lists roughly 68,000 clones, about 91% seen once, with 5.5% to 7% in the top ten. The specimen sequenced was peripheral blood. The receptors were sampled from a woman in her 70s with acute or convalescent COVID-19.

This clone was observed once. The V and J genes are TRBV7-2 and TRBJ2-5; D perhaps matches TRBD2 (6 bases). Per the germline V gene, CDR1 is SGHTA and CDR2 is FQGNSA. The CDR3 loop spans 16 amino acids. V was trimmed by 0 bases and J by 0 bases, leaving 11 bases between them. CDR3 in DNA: TGTGCCAGCAGCTTAGCCGGTAGCGGCTACCAAGAGACCCAGTACTTC. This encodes CASSLAGSGYQETQYF.

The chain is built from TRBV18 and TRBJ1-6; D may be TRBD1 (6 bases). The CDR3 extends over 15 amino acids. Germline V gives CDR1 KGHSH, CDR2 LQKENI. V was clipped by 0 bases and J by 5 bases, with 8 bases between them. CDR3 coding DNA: TGTGCCAGCTCACCACCGACAGGAGATAATTCACCCCTCCACTTT. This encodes CASSPPTGDNSPLHF.

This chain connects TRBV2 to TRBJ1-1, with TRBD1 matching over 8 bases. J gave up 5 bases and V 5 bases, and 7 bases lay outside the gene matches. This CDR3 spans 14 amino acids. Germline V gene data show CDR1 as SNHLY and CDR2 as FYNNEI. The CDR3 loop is CASSPTGGGTEAFF. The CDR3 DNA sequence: TGTGCCAGCAGTCCAACAGGGGGAGGGACTGAAGCTTTCTTT. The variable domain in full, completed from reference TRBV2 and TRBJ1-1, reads EPEVTQTPSHQVTQMGQEVILRCVPISNHLYFYWYRQILGQKVEFLVSFYNNEISEKSEIFDDQFSVERPDGSNFTLKIRSTKLEDSAMYFCASSPTGGGTEAFFGQGTRLTVV.

The DNA of the CDR3 is TGTGCCAGCCGGACAGGGTTGAACACTGAAGCTTTCTTT. This gives the protein CASRTGLNTEAFF. The genes are TRBV27 and TRBJ1-1; 8 nucleotides align to TRBD1. With V trimmed by 8 bases and J by 0 bases, 2 bases remained unmatched. Per the germline V gene, CDR1 is MNHEY and CDR2 is SMNVEV (reference sequence). The CDR3 spans 13 residues.

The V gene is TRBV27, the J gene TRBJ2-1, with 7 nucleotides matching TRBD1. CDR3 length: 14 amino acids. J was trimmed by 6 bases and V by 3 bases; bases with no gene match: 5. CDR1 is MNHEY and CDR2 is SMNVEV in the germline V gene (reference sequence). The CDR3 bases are TGTGCCAGCAGTTTCTGGGACAGAGCCAATGAGCAGTTCTTC. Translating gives CASSFWDRANEQFF.

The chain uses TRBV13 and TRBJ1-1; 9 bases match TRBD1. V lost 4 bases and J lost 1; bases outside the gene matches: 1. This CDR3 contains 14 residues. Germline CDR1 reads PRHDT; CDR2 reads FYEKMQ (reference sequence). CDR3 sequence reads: CASSSDRGNTEAFF. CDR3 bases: TGTGCCAGCAGCTCGGACAGGGGGAACACTGAAGCTTTCTTT.

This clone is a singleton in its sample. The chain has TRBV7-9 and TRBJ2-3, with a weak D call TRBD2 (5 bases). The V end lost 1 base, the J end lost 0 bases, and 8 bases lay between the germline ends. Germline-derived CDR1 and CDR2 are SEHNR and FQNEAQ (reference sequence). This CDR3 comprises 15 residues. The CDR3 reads CASSLGLHSTDTQYF. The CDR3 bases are TGTGCCAGCAGCTTAGGACTACACAGCACAGATACGCAGTATTTT.

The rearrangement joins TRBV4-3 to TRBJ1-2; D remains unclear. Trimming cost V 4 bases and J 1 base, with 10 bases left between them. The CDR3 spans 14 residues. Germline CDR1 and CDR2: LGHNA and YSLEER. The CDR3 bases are TGCGCCAGCAGCCCTTTTACAGATAACTATGGCTACACCTTC. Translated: CASSPFTDNYGYTF.

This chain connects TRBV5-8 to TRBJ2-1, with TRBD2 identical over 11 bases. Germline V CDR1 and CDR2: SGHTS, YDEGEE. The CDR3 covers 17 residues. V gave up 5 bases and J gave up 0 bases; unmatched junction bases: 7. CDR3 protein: CASRASGGSSSYNEQFF. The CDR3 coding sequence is TGTGCCAGCAGGGCTAGCGGGGGGTCAAGCTCCTACAATGAGCAGTTCTTC.

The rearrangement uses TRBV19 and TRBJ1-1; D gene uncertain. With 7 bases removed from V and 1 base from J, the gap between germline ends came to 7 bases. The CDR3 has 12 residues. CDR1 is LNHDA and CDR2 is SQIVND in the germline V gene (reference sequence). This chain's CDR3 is CASKSWNTEAFF. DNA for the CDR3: TGTGCCAGTAAATCATGGAACACTGAAGCTTTCTTT.